This T cell receptor (beta chain) was identified during a study of vaccination effects on CD4 cells after COVID-19. The V gene end was trimmed by 1 base and the J gene end by 0 bases; junction bases not matched to a gene: 0. Germline V CDR1 and CDR2: LNHDA, SQIVND (reference sequence). The CDR3 length is 15 residues. As concerns this clone: Antigen specificity is unknown.

Sequencing was performed with immunoSEQ multiplex PCR; in TCRdb, only in-frame clones are kept and a portion is missing. The table records 50,000 to 70,000 clones, 65% to 75% of them present only once. At the end of roughly ten days of culture, CD4+ T cells were isolated. The receptor's source is a human donor who had a prior SARS-CoV-2 infection. The chain employs TRBV19 and TRBJ2-1; TRBD2 matches at 7 bases. The material was CD4+ T cells from PBMCs cultured without peptide, obtained before COVID-19 vaccination. DNA for the CDR3: TGTGCCAGTAGTATAGGGACTAGCTCCTACAATGAGCAGTTCTTC. Translating it yields CASSIGTSSYNEQFF.